This is a list of T cell receptor beta chains from one sample in a study of T cells in localized non-small cell lung cancer. Libraries were prepared by immunoSEQ multiplex PCR; TCRdb keeps only in-frame clonotypes and omits some of them. Altogether approximately 81,000 clones are present, roughly 91% being singletons, with the ten largest covering 20% to 25%. The sequencing used peripheral blood, collected before any cancer treatment. All receptors derive from a woman aged 40 to 75 with stage I squamous cell lung carcinoma. Both conserved end residues are part of each CDR3. Fields, in order: clone size, D gene, J gene, V gene, CDR3 DNA, CDR3 protein. The D gene is left open where the match is weak. Expanded clones get a size class; other rows say once, few or many, or leave the size out.

-	-	TRBJ2-7	TRBV5-6	TGTGCCAGCAGCTTGCGTAACTACGAGCAGTACTTC	CASSLRNYEQYF
-	-	TRBJ1-6	TRBV19	TGTGCCAGTAGTATTTCGGGGAGCTCCTATAATTCACCCCTCCACTTT	CASSISGSSYNSPLHF
-	-	TRBJ1-2	TRBV18	TGTGCCAGCTCACCACTTACAGAGGGGAATGGCTACACCTTC	CASSPLTEGNGYTF
-	TRBD1	TRBJ1-1	TRBV9	TGTGCCAGCAGCGTAGCCGGGACAGACCATGAAGCTTTCTTT	CASSVAGTDHEAFF
-	-	TRBJ2-3	TRBV2	TGTGCCAGCAACGTAGGCCTAGCTTCGCCCACAGATACGCAGTATTTT	CASNVGLASPTDTQYF
-	-	TRBJ1-2	TRBV21-1	TGTGCCAGCAGCGCTTATCGGGTTGGAAACTATGGCTACACCTTC	CASSAYRVGNYGYTF
-	-	TRBJ1-2	TRBV5-1	TGCGCCAGCAGCTCCACAGAACAGTATGGCTACACCTTC	CASSSTEQYGYTF
-	-	TRBJ2-5	TRBV6-1	TGTGCCAGCAGTGTACGGCAGGGGAGAGAGACCCAGTACTTC	CASSVRQGRETQYF
once	TRBD1	TRBJ1-6	TRBV6-1	TGTGCCAGCAGAGACAGACAGGGGAATAATTCACCCCTCCACTTT	CASRDRQGNNSPLHF
-	-	TRBJ2-6	TRBV27	TGTGCCAGCAGTTACTCGGACGGGACTGGGGCCAACGTCCTGACTTTC	CASSYSDGTGANVLTF
-	-	TRBJ1-2	TRBV30	TGTGCCTGGACCCTCGGAGCAGGGGTTAACTATGGCTACACCTTC	CAWTLGAGVNYGYTF
once	-	TRBJ1-1	TRBV6-5	TGTGCCAGCAGTGCGACATTGAACACTGAAGCTTTCTTT	CASSATLNTEAFF
-	-	TRBJ2-7	TRBV7-9	TGTGCCAGCAGCTTAGGGAGGGACACCTACGAGCAGTACTTC	CASSLGRDTYEQYF
-	-	TRBJ1-6	TRBV25-1	TGTGCCAGCAGTCCCGGGGAGCCTAATTCACCCCTCCACTTT	CASSPGEPNSPLHF
-	TRBD1	TRBJ1-5	TRBV6-5	TGTGCCAGCAGTTCCGACAGGGGTAGCAATCAGCCCCAGCATTTT	CASSSDRGSNQPQHF
-	-	TRBJ1-3	TRBV30	TGTGCCTGGAGTGTCGCGGGGAGCACCATATATTTT	CAWSVAGSTIYF
-	-	TRBJ2-1	TRBV10-1	TGCGCCAGCAGTCCCCAAGGGGGGCACTACAATGAGCAGTTCTTC	CASSPQGGHYNEQFF
few	-	TRBJ2-7	TRBV23-1	TGCGCCAGCAGTCAATGGATCACAGGGCGAGAACGCGAGCAGTACTTC	CASSQWITGREREQYF
few	-	TRBJ1-1	TRBV6-6	TGTGCCAGCAGTTATCCTACCCAGGGGAACACTGAAGCTTTCTTT	CASSYPTQGNTEAFF
-	-	TRBJ2-2	TRBV18	TGTGCCAGCTCCTCGGGGGGCAACTCCGGGGAGCTGTTTTTT	CASSSGGNSGELFF
once	-	TRBJ1-1	TRBV11-1	TGTGCCAGCAGCCCCTCTCGGTCTCCCATCGGCACTGAAGCTTTCTTT	CASSPSRSPIGTEAFF
-	-	TRBJ1-1	TRBV29-1	TGCAGCGCCCTTCTCGGGTATGGGACTGAAGCTTTCTTT	CSALLGYGTEAFF
-	-	TRBJ1-2	TRBV7-9	TGTGCCAGCAGCTTAGCTCTATTCTATGGCTACACCTTC	CASSLALFYGYTF
-	-	TRBJ1-6	TRBV9	TGTGCCAGCAGCGTAGGTCCTGGGAATTCACCCCTCCACTTT	CASSVGPGNSPLHF